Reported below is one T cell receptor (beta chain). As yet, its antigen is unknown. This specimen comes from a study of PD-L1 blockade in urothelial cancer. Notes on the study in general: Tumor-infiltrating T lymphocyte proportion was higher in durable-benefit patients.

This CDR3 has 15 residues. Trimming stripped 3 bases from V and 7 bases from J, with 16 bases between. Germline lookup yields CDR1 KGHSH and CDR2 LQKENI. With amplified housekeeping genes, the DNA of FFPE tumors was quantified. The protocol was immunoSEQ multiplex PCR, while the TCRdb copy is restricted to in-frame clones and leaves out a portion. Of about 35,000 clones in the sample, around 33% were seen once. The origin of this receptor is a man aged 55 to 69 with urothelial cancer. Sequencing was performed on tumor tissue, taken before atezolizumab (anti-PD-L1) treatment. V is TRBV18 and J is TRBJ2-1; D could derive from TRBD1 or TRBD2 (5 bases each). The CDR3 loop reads CASSPWGIAENEQFF. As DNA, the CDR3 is TGTGCCAGCTCACCGTGGGGGATTGCGGAAAATGAGCAGTTCTTC. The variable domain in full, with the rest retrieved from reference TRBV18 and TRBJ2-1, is NAGVMQNPRHLVRRRGQEARLRCSPMKGHSHVYWYRQLPEEGLKFMVYLQKENIIDESGMPKERFSAEFPKEGPSILRIQQVVRGDSAAYFCASSPWGIAENEQFFGPGTRLTVL.